This TCR beta chain originates from a study of PD-1 blockade in classical Hodgkin lymphoma (dated by TCRdb to 2019 to 2021). Notes on the research overall: Nivolumab dosing was 3 mg/kg intravenously every 2 weeks, continuing until either disease progression or unacceptable toxicity. To define a peripheral blood immune signature of response to PD-1 blockade in classical Hodgkin lymphoma, the study combined TCR beta sequencing with CyTOF. General findings and caveats noted by the study authors: Patients starting nivolumab less than 1 year after ASCT had lower diversity and were excluded from later analyses to avoid confounding by immune reconstitution. Baseline TCR diversity was reported as lower in newly diagnosed patients than in healthy donors, and lower still in relapsed/refractory patients. Trial patients with a complete response had baseline diversity similar to that of newly diagnosed patients, while partial responders and progressors had significantly lower diversity. By C4D1, a significant rise was seen in CD4+ TCR diversity but not in CD8+ TCR diversity (p=0.0027 vs p=0.16), and the rise was most apparent among complete responders (p=0.02). The study was restricted to a single clinical trial cohort, and the causes of repertoire differences, possibly disease activity or prior therapy, were left undefined.

The germline ends are 7 bases apart after V is trimmed by 0 bases and J by 0 bases. The CDR3 covers 15 residues, taking in both the cysteine and the phenylalanine. Only the CDR3 DNA stays, 45 bases, in frame from base 1. The germline V gene (reference sequence) yields SGHNT for CDR1 and YYREEE for CDR2. This clone was observed a single time. Its target antigen remains unknown. No base quality values were provided; no much bigger clone lies one nucleotide off. Genomic DNA was isolated using the Qiagen DNeasy kit from unsorted PBMCs as well as from negatively selected CD4+ and CD8+ fractions. TCR beta CDR3 regions were subjected to amplification by immunoSEQ multiplex PCR with primers that anneal to V and J segments. Amplification bias was minimized using a synthetic immune receptor repertoire, and residual bias was removed computationally after sequencing. For the original study's pipeline: Custom Python scripts were used to quantify repertoire diversity as the Shannon entropy index. Unsorted, CD4+ and CD8+ repertoires were examined separately, except in combined analyses, for which CD4+ and CD8+ sequences were merged in silico. Clonal expansion was defined as a frequency increase of at least 2-fold after treatment compared with C1D1, and clones undetected at baseline were assigned a pseudocount of 0.5. Clones with 0 or 1 copy at C1D1 were defined as singleton clones, while clones with 2 or more copies were defined as non-singleton clones. Clones expanded in unsorted samples were labelled as CD4+, CD8+ or unknown by matching protein sequences in sorted samples from the same patient. Wilcoxon tests on paired samples were used to test changes in diversity from C1D1 to C4D1. TCRdb retrieved this table from immuneACCESS and kept in-frame rearrangements only. Not all clones are present; in checked studies, unresolved V genes account for under half, and no reason is known for the remainder. V and J calls and clone size come straight from that table; D and trimming were deduced from the DNA. The sample includes about 41,000 clones, with around 86% observed a single time. The top ten clones comprise around 5% of the sample.

The sample's time point, from its label and the paper: cycle 2 day 1 (C2D1) of nivolumab. Relapse after autologous stem cell transplantation had occurred in all trial patients, and cohorts A, B and C were distinguished by prior brentuximab vedotin exposure. A total of more than 55 patients with relapsed/refractory classical Hodgkin lymphoma made up the trial cohort, and each patient's best overall response was complete response, partial response or progressive disease. Trial patients were treated with single-agent nivolumab in the multi-cohort phase II CheckMate 205 trial. Best overall response was determined by an independent review committee according to the 2007 International Working Group response criteria. Trial PBMCs were obtained immediately prior to nivolumab initiation (C1D1) and on therapy at cycle 2 day 1 and cycle 4 day 1. Peripheral blood was collected in 8 mL Vacutainer Cell Preparation Tubes, from which PBMCs were isolated by centrifugation and then cryopreserved.

This TCR was sampled from a human donor with classical Hodgkin lymphoma. The specimen comprised peripheral blood mononuclear cells (PBMCs), sampled before the second cycle of nivolumab. The chain links TRBV5-4 with TRBJ2-1; TRBD1 is a weak D gene call, 6 bases matching. The CDR3 region has the sequence CASSLAGASYNEQFF. The DNA is TGTGCCAGCAGCTTGGCAGGGGCCTCCTACAATGAGCAGTTCTTC.